Listed below are T cell receptor beta chains from one sample, sequenced in a study of sequential checkpoint blockade in melanoma. The data were produced by immunoSEQ multiplex PCR, yet TCRdb's version contains in-frame clones alone and is incomplete. This table has about 18,000 clones, less than 30% appearing once. This specimen was tumor tissue (inferred from file names), taken from a patient given nivolumab and ipilimumab in sequence. The receptors originated from a human donor with melanoma. Both conserved end residues are part of each CDR3. D genes are given only for firm matches. Clone sizes are given selectively: once, few, many, or a class where the clone is expanded.

CDR3 length: 14
D gene: -
clone size: -
V gene: TRBV19
J gene: TRBJ2-2
CDR3 protein: CASGTDTNTGELFF
CDR3 DNA: TGTGCCAGTGGTACTGACACAAACACCGGGGAGCTGTTTTTT

CDR3 length: 14
D gene: TRBD1
clone size: -
V gene: TRBV6-8
J gene: TRBJ2-7
CDR3 protein: CASSYRQGLNEQYF
CDR3 DNA: TGTGCCAGCAGTTACAGACAGGGTCTGAACGAGCAGTACTTC

CDR3 length: 17
D gene: TRBD2
clone size: few
V gene: TRBV28
J gene: TRBJ2-5
CDR3 protein: CASSTGTSGSGLGTQYF
CDR3 DNA: TGTGCCAGCAGTACCGGGACTAGCGGGAGTGGCTTGGGGACCCAGTACTTC

CDR3 length: 14
D gene: -
clone size: few
V gene: TRBV15
J gene: TRBJ2-1
CDR3 protein: CATSRQGSYNEQFF
CDR3 DNA: TGTGCCACCAGCAGACAGGGTAGCTACAATGAGCAGTTCTTC

CDR3 length: 16
D gene: -
clone size: -
V gene: TRBV11-3
J gene: TRBJ2-5
CDR3 protein: CASSRSPGARSETQYF
CDR3 DNA: TGTGCCAGCAGCCGTTCCCCAGGGGCGAGAAGTGAGACCCAGTACTTC

CDR3 length: 15
D gene: TRBD1
clone size: few
V gene: TRBV28
J gene: TRBJ2-1
CDR3 protein: CASSFRQGALNEQFF
CDR3 DNA: TGTGCCAGCAGTTTCAGACAGGGGGCTCTGAATGAGCAGTTCTTC

CDR3 length: 15
D gene: -
clone size: -
V gene: TRBV5-1
J gene: TRBJ2-2
CDR3 protein: CASSPPSGLPGELFF
CDR3 DNA: TGCGCCAGCAGCCCGCCGTCGGGTCTGCCCGGGGAGCTGTTTTTT

CDR3 length: 17
D gene: -
clone size: few
V gene: TRBV9
J gene: TRBJ1-2
CDR3 protein: CASSGGQGRPVGYGYTF
CDR3 DNA: TGTGCCAGCAGCGGGGGCCAGGGGCGGCCGGTTGGCTATGGCTACACCTTC

CDR3 length: 17
D gene: TRBD2
clone size: few
V gene: TRBV9
J gene: TRBJ2-5
CDR3 protein: CASSAGRSGGLQETQYF
CDR3 DNA: TGTGCCAGCAGCGCCGGGCGTAGCGGGGGGCTACAAGAGACCCAGTACTTC

CDR3 length: 18
D gene: TRBD2
clone size: few
V gene: TRBV9
J gene: TRBJ2-1
CDR3 protein: CASSANMPWTSMMDEQFF
CDR3 DNA: TGTGCCAGCAGCGCAAACATGCCCTGGACTAGTATGATGGATGAGCAGTTCTTC

CDR3 length: 14
D gene: TRBD1
clone size: few
V gene: TRBV28
J gene: TRBJ1-2
CDR3 protein: CAIDGQGVNYGYTF
CDR3 DNA: TGTGCAATCGACGGACAGGGTGTGAACTATGGCTACACCTTC

CDR3 length: 14
D gene: -
clone size: -
V gene: TRBV19
J gene: TRBJ2-3
CDR3 protein: CASSIVSSTDTQYF
CDR3 DNA: TGTGCCAGTAGTATAGTCAGCAGCACAGATACGCAGTATTTT

CDR3 length: 15
D gene: -
clone size: -
V gene: TRBV9
J gene: TRBJ2-7
CDR3 protein: CASSPEFGLGDEQYF
CDR3 DNA: TGTGCCAGCAGCCCGGAGTTCGGACTTGGGGACGAGCAGTACTTC

CDR3 length: 15
D gene: -
clone size: few
V gene: TRBV6-8
J gene: TRBJ2-2
CDR3 protein: CASSATTVNTGELFF
CDR3 DNA: TGTGCCAGCAGTGCCACGACAGTTAACACCGGGGAGCTGTTTTTT

CDR3 length: 16
D gene: -
clone size: few
V gene: TRBV23-1
J gene: TRBJ1-1
CDR3 protein: CASSQGGDQRGTEAFF
CDR3 DNA: TGCGCCAGCAGCCAAGGGGGAGACCAACGGGGAACTGAAGCTTTCTTT

CDR3 length: 16
D gene: TRBD2
clone size: medium-sized
V gene: TRBV6-8
J gene: TRBJ2-2
CDR3 protein: CASRNSAGGYTGELFF
CDR3 DNA: TGTGCCAGCCGAAATTCAGCGGGAGGGTACACCGGGGAGCTGTTTTTT

CDR3 length: 14
D gene: -
clone size: -
V gene: TRBV5-1
J gene: TRBJ2-1
CDR3 protein: CASSLVVGQIEQFF
CDR3 DNA: TGCGCCAGCAGCTTGGTGGTCGGGCAGATCGAGCAGTTCTTC

CDR3 length: 13
D gene: -
clone size: -
V gene: TRBV9
J gene: TRBJ1-2
CDR3 protein: CASSDIQGRGYTF
CDR3 DNA: TGTGCCAGCAGTGACATACAGGGCCGCGGCTACACCTTC

CDR3 length: 12
D gene: TRBD1
clone size: -
V gene: TRBV29-1
J gene: TRBJ1-2
CDR3 protein: CSGGQNSYGYTF
CDR3 DNA: TGCAGCGGGGGACAGAACAGCTATGGCTACACCTTC

CDR3 length: 15
D gene: TRBD1
clone size: few
V gene: TRBV28
J gene: TRBJ2-5
CDR3 protein: CASREGTGLGETQYF
CDR3 DNA: TGTGCCAGCAGAGAAGGGACAGGGTTAGGAGAGACCCAGTACTTC

CDR3 length: 14
D gene: -
clone size: many
V gene: TRBV7-5
J gene: TRBJ2-2
CDR3 protein: CASSGRENTGELFF
CDR3 DNA: TGTGCCAGCAGCGGAAGAGAGAACACCGGGGAGCTGTTTTTT

CDR3 length: 15
D gene: -
clone size: -
V gene: TRBV19
J gene: TRBJ1-5
CDR3 protein: CASSIVVRSNQPQHF
CDR3 DNA: TGTGCCAGTAGTATAGTAGTCCGTAGCAATCAGCCCCAGCATTTT

CDR3 length: 14
D gene: TRBD1
clone size: many
V gene: TRBV11-3
J gene: TRBJ1-4
CDR3 protein: CASSLGTGREKLFF
CDR3 DNA: TGTGCCAGCAGCTTAGGGACAGGGCGAGAAAAACTGTTTTTT

CDR3 length: 15
D gene: TRBD2
clone size: once
V gene: TRBV19
J gene: TRBJ2-1
CDR3 protein: CASSISGGAWNEQFF
CDR3 DNA: TGTGCCAGTAGTATAAGCGGGGGGGCCTGGAATGAGCAGTTCTTC

CDR3 length: 14
D gene: TRBD1
clone size: many
V gene: TRBV11-1
J gene: TRBJ2-5
CDR3 protein: CASSSETGDETQYF
CDR3 DNA: TGTGCCAGCAGCTCGGAGACAGGGGACGAGACCCAGTACTTC

CDR3 length: 12
D gene: -
clone size: -
V gene: TRBV28
J gene: TRBJ1-2
CDR3 protein: CASSRMVYGYTF
CDR3 DNA: TGTGCCAGCAGCCGAATGGTCTATGGCTACACCTTC

CDR3 length: 15
D gene: TRBD2
clone size: once
V gene: TRBV5-1
J gene: TRBJ2-1
CDR3 protein: CASSLLAGSYNEQFF
CDR3 DNA: TGCGCCAGCAGCTTGTTAGCGGGGTCCTACAATGAGCAGTTCTTC

CDR3 length: 13
D gene: TRBD1
clone size: few
V gene: TRBV28
J gene: TRBJ2-7
CDR3 protein: CASRNRGLYEQYF
CDR3 DNA: TGTGCCAGCAGAAACAGGGGGCTCTACGAGCAGTACTTC

CDR3 length: 18
D gene: TRBD2
clone size: -
V gene: TRBV11-3
J gene: TRBJ2-3
CDR3 protein: CASSPLGSGRLLTDTQYF
CDR3 DNA: TGTGCCAGCAGCCCGTTGGGTAGCGGGAGGCTCCTCACAGATACGCAGTATTTT

CDR3 length: 13
D gene: TRBD1
clone size: -
V gene: TRBV29-1
J gene: TRBJ1-2
CDR3 protein: CSVGTGQNYGYTF
CDR3 DNA: TGCAGCGTTGGTACGGGACAGAACTATGGCTACACCTTC

CDR3 length: 14
D gene: -
clone size: -
V gene: TRBV5-1
J gene: TRBJ1-2
CDR3 protein: CASSLFPVDYGYTF
CDR3 DNA: TGCGCCAGCAGCTTGTTTCCCGTCGACTATGGCTACACCTTC

CDR3 length: 13
D gene: -
clone size: -
V gene: TRBV4-1
J gene: TRBJ2-1
CDR3 protein: CASSRGTHNEQFF
CDR3 DNA: TGCGCCAGCAGCCGAGGCACCCACAATGAGCAGTTCTTC

CDR3 length: 13
D gene: -
clone size: few
V gene: TRBV6-8
J gene: TRBJ1-5
CDR3 protein: CATGLGFNQPQHF
CDR3 DNA: TGTGCCACAGGGCTTGGGTTCAATCAGCCCCAGCATTTT

CDR3 length: 13
D gene: TRBD2
clone size: few
V gene: TRBV23-1
J gene: TRBJ2-1
CDR3 protein: CASSPGLANEQFF
CDR3 DNA: TGCGCCAGCAGCCCGGGACTAGCTAATGAGCAGTTCTTC

CDR3 length: 14
D gene: -
clone size: few
V gene: TRBV6-8
J gene: TRBJ1-6
CDR3 protein: CASTSLGGNSPLHF
CDR3 DNA: TGTGCCAGCACCTCCTTGGGAGGCAATTCACCCCTCCACTTT

CDR3 length: 13
D gene: -
clone size: few
V gene: TRBV28
J gene: TRBJ1-3
CDR3 protein: CASSFLLRNTIYF
CDR3 DNA: TGTGCCAGCAGTTTCCTACTCAGAAACACCATATATTTT

CDR3 length: 12
D gene: -
clone size: few
V gene: TRBV28
J gene: TRBJ2-7
CDR3 protein: CASSFLSYEQYF
CDR3 DNA: TGTGCCAGCAGTTTTTTGTCCTACGAGCAGTACTTC

CDR3 length: 15
D gene: -
clone size: -
V gene: TRBV29-1
J gene: TRBJ2-1
CDR3 protein: CSVVYLESSYNEQFF
CDR3 DNA: TGCAGCGTTGTTTACCTCGAGAGCTCCTACAATGAGCAGTTCTTC

CDR3 length: 11
D gene: -
clone size: -
V gene: TRBV12-5
J gene: TRBJ1-1
CDR3 protein: CATADGREAFF
CDR3 DNA: TGTGCCACAGCGGACGGAAGGGAAGCTTTCTTT

CDR3 length: 13
D gene: -
clone size: -
V gene: TRBV19
J gene: TRBJ1-2
CDR3 protein: CARLGLANYGYTF
CDR3 DNA: TGTGCCAGATTAGGGTTAGCTAACTATGGCTACACCTTC

CDR3 length: 16
D gene: -
clone size: once
V gene: TRBV19
J gene: TRBJ1-5
CDR3 protein: CASSPRGGMSNQPQHF
CDR3 DNA: TGTGCCAGTAGTCCTCGGGGGGGGATGAGCAATCAGCCCCAGCATTTT

CDR3 length: 12
D gene: -
clone size: few
V gene: TRBV6-8
J gene: TRBJ2-7
CDR3 protein: CASNEDSYEQYF
CDR3 DNA: TGTGCCAGCAACGAGGACAGCTACGAGCAGTACTTC

CDR3 length: 13
D gene: -
clone size: -
V gene: TRBV25-1
J gene: TRBJ1-2
CDR3 protein: CASSTILSDGYTF
CDR3 DNA: TGTGCCAGCAGTACGATACTAAGCGATGGCTACACCTTC

CDR3 length: 16
D gene: -
clone size: many
V gene: TRBV11-3
J gene: TRBJ1-3
CDR3 protein: CASSLRSTTGPNTIYF
CDR3 DNA: TGTGCCAGCAGCTTGAGAAGTACGACAGGTCCAAACACCATATATTTT

CDR3 length: 15
D gene: -
clone size: few
V gene: TRBV11-3
J gene: TRBJ2-2
CDR3 protein: CASSSLQGFTGELFF
CDR3 DNA: TGTGCCAGCAGCTCACTACAGGGATTCACCGGGGAGCTGTTTTTT

CDR3 length: 15
D gene: -
clone size: -
V gene: TRBV5-1
J gene: TRBJ1-5
CDR3 protein: CARSKVQGANQPQHF
CDR3 DNA: TGCGCCAGGTCAAAGGTCCAGGGAGCAAATCAGCCCCAGCATTTT

CDR3 length: 15
D gene: TRBD2
clone size: few
V gene: TRBV7-6
J gene: TRBJ2-7
CDR3 protein: CASSLGLAGGREQYF
CDR3 DNA: TGTGCCAGCAGCCTGGGACTAGCGGGAGGACGCGAGCAGTACTTC

CDR3 length: 14
D gene: -
clone size: few
V gene: TRBV9
J gene: TRBJ1-1
CDR3 protein: CASSVAAQNTEAFF
CDR3 DNA: TGTGCCAGCAGCGTAGCAGCTCAGAACACTGAAGCTTTCTTT

CDR3 length: 14
D gene: TRBD1
clone size: -
V gene: TRBV29-1
J gene: TRBJ1-2
CDR3 protein: CSVAIDGTVHGYTF
CDR3 DNA: TGCAGCGTTGCGATTGATGGGACAGTCCATGGCTACACCTTC

CDR3 length: 14
D gene: -
clone size: few
V gene: TRBV11-3
J gene: TRBJ2-5
CDR3 protein: CASSLSGARETQYF
CDR3 DNA: TGTGCCAGCAGCTTATCAGGGGCGAGGGAGACCCAGTACTTC

CDR3 length: 13
D gene: TRBD1
clone size: few
V gene: TRBV6-8
J gene: TRBJ2-7
CDR3 protein: CASRDRALGEQYF
CDR3 DNA: TGTGCCAGCAGGGACAGGGCGCTGGGCGAGCAGTACTTC

CDR3 length: 14
D gene: -
clone size: many
V gene: TRBV11-3
J gene: TRBJ1-2
CDR3 protein: CASSLGGQGYGYTF
CDR3 DNA: TGTGCCAGCAGCTTGGGGGGGCAGGGCTATGGCTACACCTTC

CDR3 length: 19
D gene: -
clone size: -
V gene: TRBV23-1
J gene: TRBJ1-4
CDR3 protein: CASSQAIPRATRANEKLFF
CDR3 DNA: TGCGCCAGCAGTCAAGCCATCCCGCGGGCCACACGGGCTAATGAAAAACTGTTTTTT

CDR3 length: 14
D gene: TRBD2
clone size: -
V gene: TRBV18
J gene: TRBJ2-7
CDR3 protein: CASSAHSGRREQYF
CDR3 DNA: TGTGCCAGCTCCGCCCATAGCGGGAGGCGGGAGCAGTACTTC

CDR3 length: 14
D gene: TRBD1
clone size: -
V gene: TRBV18
J gene: TRBJ2-5
CDR3 protein: CASSPRKGAETQYF
CDR3 DNA: TGTGCCAGCTCACCACGGAAGGGGGCAGAGACCCAGTACTTC

CDR3 length: 15
D gene: TRBD1
clone size: few
V gene: TRBV11-3
J gene: TRBJ2-1
CDR3 protein: CASSLTGQGYNEQFF
CDR3 DNA: TGTGCCAGCAGCTTAACGGGACAGGGGTACAATGAGCAGTTCTTC

CDR3 length: 12
D gene: -
clone size: few
V gene: TRBV30
J gene: TRBJ2-7
CDR3 protein: CAWNGRTYEQYF
CDR3 DNA: TGTGCCTGGAACGGTCGGACCTACGAGCAGTACTTC

CDR3 length: 13
D gene: TRBD1
clone size: few
V gene: TRBV28
J gene: TRBJ1-1
CDR3 protein: CASSAGQRTEAFF
CDR3 DNA: TGTGCCAGCAGTGCGGGACAGAGGACTGAAGCTTTCTTT